The rows below give T cell receptor beta chains drawn from one sample of a study of metastatic and nonmetastatic thyroid tumors. MiXCR reprocessed the PCR reads for TCRdb. The sample shows about 46,000 clones, about 22% of them seen only once. The specimen was blood. The receptors shown here come from a male donor with papillary thyroid cancer or a benign thyroid nodule (not recorded which). Some clones in this sample may be carry-over from other donors' samples. CDR3s include the opening cysteine and the closing phenylalanine or tryptophan. The D gene is left open where the match is weak. Only part of the rows carry a size: once, few, many, or a class if the clone is expanded.

len: 13
abundance: -
d_gene: -
v_gene: TRBV20-1
j_gene: TRBJ1-2
CDR3aa: CSARNLDGRGYTF
CDR3nt: TGCAGTGCTAGAAACCTGGACGGCCGTGGCTACACCTTC

len: 12
abundance: many
d_gene: -
v_gene: TRBV2
j_gene: TRBJ2-2
CDR3aa: CASNSDTGELFF
CDR3nt: TGTGCCAGCAACTCGGACACCGGGGAGCTGTTTTTT

len: 15
abundance: many
d_gene: -
v_gene: TRBV7-3
j_gene: TRBJ1-1
CDR3aa: CASSPRGGRNTEAFF
CDR3nt: TGTGCCAGCAGCCCCCGGGGGGGGAGGAACACTGAAGCTTTCTTT

len: 14
abundance: few
d_gene: TRBD2
v_gene: TRBV28
j_gene: TRBJ2-2
CDR3aa: CASRDTGGSGQLFF
CDR3nt: TGTGCCAGCAGAGACACCGGGGGGTCCGGGCAGCTGTTTTTT

len: 14
abundance: -
d_gene: TRBD2
v_gene: TRBV7-2
j_gene: TRBJ2-7
CDR3aa: CASSLLGGKSEQYF
CDR3nt: TGTGCCAGCAGCTTGTTGGGGGGGAAGTCCGAGCAGTACTTC

len: 13
abundance: -
d_gene: -
v_gene: TRBV5-6
j_gene: TRBJ2-5
CDR3aa: CASTQIGQETQYF
CDR3nt: TGTGCCAGCACGCAAATAGGGCAAGAGACCCAGTACTTC

len: 16
abundance: -
d_gene: TRBD2
v_gene: TRBV5-1
j_gene: TRBJ2-7
CDR3aa: CASSLGLTSGSLEQYF
CDR3nt: TGCGCCAGCAGCTTGGGGCTTACTAGCGGGAGTCTCGAGCAGTACTTC

len: 14
abundance: many
d_gene: -
v_gene: TRBV30
j_gene: TRBJ2-1
CDR3aa: CAWSVGRGRGEQFF
CDR3nt: TGTGCCTGGAGTGTAGGGCGGGGACGGGGCGAGCAGTTCTTC

len: 14
abundance: many
d_gene: -
v_gene: TRBV12-3/TRBV12-4
j_gene: TRBJ2-5
CDR3aa: CASKRGSGFETQYF
CDR3nt: TGTGCCAGCAAACGGGGGTCGGGGTTCGAGACCCAGTACTTC

len: 17
abundance: many
d_gene: -
v_gene: TRBV19
j_gene: TRBJ1-5
CDR3aa: CAGSNLGSSVSNQPQHF
CDR3nt: TGTGCCGGTAGTAATTTGGGGTCCTCGGTTAGCAATCAGCCCCAGCATTTT

len: 10
abundance: -
d_gene: -
v_gene: TRBV2
j_gene: TRBJ2-7
CDR3aa: CASSASEQYF
CDR3nt: TGTGCCAGCAGTGCTAGTGAGCAGTACTTC

len: 16
abundance: many
d_gene: -
v_gene: TRBV11-2
j_gene: TRBJ1-2
CDR3aa: CASSLDDSTVNYGYTF
CDR3nt: TGTGCCAGCAGCTTAGATGACTCGACGGTAAACTATGGCTACACCTTC

len: 17
abundance: many
d_gene: -
v_gene: TRBV18
j_gene: TRBJ2-2
CDR3aa: CASSPPIGTSNTGELFF
CDR3nt: TGTGCCAGCTCACCACCTATAGGGACTTCGAACACCGGGGAGCTGTTTTTT

len: 14
abundance: few
d_gene: -
v_gene: TRBV10-3
j_gene: TRBJ1-1
CDR3aa: CAIRTDGQHTEAFF
CDR3nt: TGTGCCATCAGGACCGATGGACAGCACACTGAAGCTTTCTTT

len: 16
abundance: many
d_gene: -
v_gene: TRBV15
j_gene: TRBJ2-3
CDR3aa: CATSTARNGATDTQYF
CDR3nt: TGTGCCACCAGCACAGCCAGGAACGGTGCCACAGATACGCAGTATTTT

len: 16
abundance: -
d_gene: TRBD1
v_gene: TRBV18
j_gene: TRBJ2-5
CDR3aa: CASSPRQGGDQETQYF
CDR3nt: TGTGCCAGCTCACCACGACAGGGGGGGGATCAAGAGACCCAGTACTTC

len: 19
abundance: -
d_gene: -
v_gene: TRBV30
j_gene: TRBJ2-2
CDR3aa: CAWSVFGGAYYANTGELFF
CDR3nt: TGTGCCTGGAGTGTATTCGGGGGCGCTTATTACGCGAACACCGGGGAGCTGTTTTTT

len: 15
abundance: many
d_gene: TRBD2
v_gene: TRBV5-4
j_gene: TRBJ2-3
CDR3aa: CASSGTSGRGDTQYF
CDR3nt: TGTGCCAGCAGCGGGACTAGCGGGAGAGGGGATACGCAGTATTTT

len: 14
abundance: -
d_gene: -
v_gene: TRBV20-1
j_gene: TRBJ2-7
CDR3aa: CSAGGQRAYVGQYF
CDR3nt: TGCAGTGCTGGGGGGCAGAGAGCCTACGTAGGGCAGTACTTC

len: 14
abundance: many
d_gene: TRBD1
v_gene: TRBV7-3
j_gene: TRBJ2-3
CDR3aa: CASSLNQGADTQYF
CDR3nt: TGTGCCAGCAGCTTAAACCAGGGGGCAGATACGCAGTATTTT

len: 15
abundance: -
d_gene: -
v_gene: TRBV3-1
j_gene: TRBJ2-7
CDR3aa: CASSQGLADFYEQYF
CDR3nt: TGTGCCAGCAGCCAAGGGTTAGCAGATTTCTACGAGCAGTACTTC

len: 12
abundance: once
d_gene: -
v_gene: TRBV3-1
j_gene: TRBJ1-2
CDR3aa: CASSQRTALPAF
CDR3nt: TGTGCCAGCAGCCAAAGGACCGCTCTTCCTGCCTTC

len: 14
abundance: -
d_gene: TRBD1
v_gene: TRBV20-1
j_gene: TRBJ2-3
CDR3aa: CSARDRQGTDTQYF
CDR3nt: TGCAGTGCTAGAGACCGACAGGGGACAGATACGCAGTATTTT

len: 15
abundance: many
d_gene: TRBD2
v_gene: TRBV6-1
j_gene: TRBJ2-2
CDR3aa: CASTLGGGNTGELFF
CDR3nt: TGTGCCAGCACCCTGGGGGGGGGGAACACCGGGGAGCTGTTTTTT

len: 15
abundance: many
d_gene: -
v_gene: TRBV12-3/TRBV12-4
j_gene: TRBJ1-2
CDR3aa: CASSADFRFGYGYTF
CDR3nt: TGTGCCAGCTCTGCAGACTTCAGATTTGGCTATGGCTACACCTTC

len: 15
abundance: many
d_gene: TRBD1
v_gene: TRBV7-2
j_gene: TRBJ2-7
CDR3aa: CASSLEWTGLYEQYF
CDR3nt: TGTGCCAGCAGCTTAGAGTGGACAGGACTTTACGAGCAGTACTTC